The 19 T cell receptor beta chains below all came from one sample that was sequenced in a study of blood T cell repertoires in COVID-19. Sequenced by immunoSEQ multiplex PCR; TCRdb stores in-frame clones only, minus some. This sample has 300,000 to 350,000 clones, with almost 90% found just once. Sequencing was done on a sample of peripheral blood. These receptors were obtained from a young woman with COVID-19, enrolled during active disease.

The chain joins TRBV30 to TRBJ2-1, with 10 bases matching TRBD2. The CDR3 runs to 14 residues. The germline V gene has CDR1 GTSNPN and CDR2 SVGIG (reference sequence). V shed 4 bases and J 12 bases; nucleotides not matched to a gene: 12. This CDR3 reads CAWNGLAGEGWQFF. The CDR3 DNA reads TGTGCCTGGAATGGCCTAGCGGGAGAGGGGTGGCAGTTCTTC.

The chain links TRBV7-6 to TRBJ2-3; no clear D. This CDR3 contains 16 residues. V dropped 5 bases and J dropped 2 bases, with 17 bases sitting between them. The germline V gene encodes CDR1 SGHVS and CDR2 FNYEAQ. The CDR3 DNA reads TGTGCCAGCAGCCCCTCGAGCAGCGAACACACAGATACGCAGTATTTT. This encodes CASSPSSSEHTDTQYF.

The rearrangement joins TRBV19 to TRBJ2-7, with unresolved D. This CDR3 has 15 residues. Germline CDR1 LNHDA, CDR2 SQIVND (reference sequence). Trimming removed 8 bases from V and 3 bases from J, with 20 bases in between. The CDR3 DNA is TGTGCCAGTTCCTACACGGGTAACCCCGTCTACGAGCAGTACTTC. Its protein product is CASSYTGNPVYEQYF.

J is TRBJ1-2 and V is TRBV28; TRBD1 matches 9 bases. The CDR3 length is 16 residues. J was trimmed by 1 base and V by 6 bases; bases with no gene match: 9. CDR1 is MDHEN, CDR2 SYDVKM, per germline. Here the CDR3 DNA reads TGTGCCAGCAGCTCCGGGACAGGGATTATTAACTATGGCTACACCTTC. It is translated as CASSSGTGIINYGYTF.

This clone was counted between two and nine times. The chain is built from TRBV28 and TRBJ2-7; no reliable D call. Trimming pared 3 bases from V and 0 bases from J, leaving 12 bases between. Per germline, CDR1 MDHEN and CDR2 SYDVKM. This CDR3 region has 15 residues. In DNA, the CDR3 is TGTGCCAGCAGTTTTCCGCGGCGGCACTCCTACGAGCAGTACTTC. Translated, it gives CASSFPRRHSYEQYF.

V and J are TRBV28 and TRBJ1-5; TRBD1 aligns across 9 bases. There are 14 residues in the CDR3. V gave up 6 bases and J gave up 7 bases; unmatched junction bases: 7. In germline, CDR1 is MDHEN, CDR2 SYDVKM. CDR3 in amino acids: CASSSGTGYQPQHF. DNA for the CDR3: TGTGCCAGCAGCTCCGGGACAGGGTACCAGCCCCAGCATTTT.

The chain is built from TRBV28 and TRBJ2-6, with TRBD1 matching 9 bases. V lost 6 bases to trimming and J lost 3 bases; unmatched junction nucleotides: 6. Looked up from germline, CDR1 is MDHEN and CDR2 is SYDVKM. CDR3 length: 16 amino acids. CDR3 DNA: TGTGCCAGCAGATCGGACAGGGGAGATGGGGCCAACGTCCTGACTTTC. The encoded protein is CASRSDRGDGANVLTF.

V and J are TRBV30 and TRBJ1-2; TRBD1 matches 7 bases. Losses at the gene ends were 6 bases for V and 4 bases for J; bases not matched to a gene: 8. The CDR3 runs 13 residues. In germline, CDR1 is GTSNPN, CDR2 SVGIG (reference sequence). This CDR3 reads CACSNDRVYGYTF. In DNA, the CDR3 is TGTGCCTGTTCAAACGACAGGGTCTATGGCTACACCTTC.

The chain couples TRBV29-1 to TRBJ2-7; TRBD2 might be the D (5 bases). CDR1 and CDR2 from the germline V gene are SQVTM and ANQGSEA. This CDR3 is built from 13 residues. Trimming took 6 bases from V and 3 from J, leaving 15 bases between them. In DNA, the CDR3 is TGCAGCGTAGTGCCGGCCGGGATCTACGAGCAGTACTTC. Protein product: CSVVPAGIYEQYF.

The chain carries TRBV27 and TRBJ1-2; D is possibly TRBD1 (5 bases). The CDR3 has 13 amino acids. V dropped 6 bases and J dropped 8 bases, with 16 bases sitting between them. Germline-derived CDR1 and CDR2 are MNHEY and SMNVEV (reference sequence). The DNA of the CDR3 is TGTGCCAGCAGCCCCCGGACAACTGGAGGCTACACCTTC. This translates into CASSPRTTGGYTF.

V gene TRBV6-5 combines with J gene TRBJ2-1; maybe TRBD1 (5 bases). With 0 bases removed from V and 1 base from J, the gap between germline ends came to 7 bases. The CDR3 covers 15 residues. Germline CDR1 and CDR2: MNHEY and SVGAGI. CDR3 nucleotides: TGTGCCAGCAGTTACTCTCGGACATCCTACAATGAGCAGTTCTTC. Protein sequence: CASSYSRTSYNEQFF.

V is TRBV19 and J is TRBJ1-6; D unclear. Trimming stripped 2 bases from V and 0 bases from J, with 5 bases between. Germline CDR1 reads LNHDA; CDR2 reads SQIVND (reference sequence). The CDR3 extends over 15 amino acids. CDR3 sequence reads: CASSIQVSYNSPLHF. In DNA form, the CDR3 reads TGTGCCAGTAGTATACAGGTCTCCTATAATTCACCCCTCCACTTT.

This clone was found once. DNA of the CDR3: TGCGCCAGCAGCTCCGAGGGATTTAGCACAGATACGCAGTATTTT. Translated: CASSSEGFSTDTQYF. The J gene is TRBJ2-3, the V gene TRBV5-1; a weak D match, TRBD2 (5 bases). CDR1 and CDR2 from the germline V gene are SGHRS and YFSETQ. The CDR3 length is 15 residues. Trimming cost V 3 bases and J 0 bases, with 11 bases left between them.

This clone has only one observation. J is TRBJ2-2 and V is TRBV10-3, with 7 bases aligning to TRBD2. J gave up 5 bases and V 9 bases, and 12 bases lay outside the gene matches. Per the germline V gene, CDR1 is ENHRY and CDR2 is SYGVKD. The CDR3 has 15 amino acids. CDR3 in DNA: TGTGCCATAGGGGACGGGCGGGAGTGGACCGGGGAGCTGTTTTTT. Translation gives CAIGDGREWTGELFF.

The J gene is TRBJ1-1, the V gene TRBV25-1; 7 nucleotides line up with TRBD1. Per the germline V gene, CDR1 is MGHDK and CDR2 is SYGVNS. CDR3 length equals 13 residues. The trim removed 3 bases at V and 3 bases at J, leaving 1 base unmatched. This CDR3 reads CASSEGTDTEAFF. The CDR3 coding sequence is TGTGCCAGCAGTGAGGGGACAGACACTGAAGCTTTCTTT.

The CDR3 DNA sequence: TGTGCCAGCAGCCTCTCCGACAGGTACTCCTACGAGCAGTACTTC. This encodes CASSLSDRYSYEQYF. V gene TRBV7-2 combines with J gene TRBJ2-7; maybe TRBD1 (6 bases). CDR1 and CDR2 from the germline V gene are SGHTA and FQGNSA. This CDR3 region has 15 residues. The V gene lost 5 bases and the J gene lost 0 bases, with 14 bases spanning the gap.

The rearrangement uses TRBV3-1 (or the pseudogene TRBV3-2) and TRBJ2-2, with 12 bases that match TRBD2. Germline V gene lookup returns CDR1 LGHDT and CDR2 YNNKEL (reference sequence). This CDR3 spans 17 amino acids. The trim removed 0 bases at V and 8 bases at J, leaving 7 bases unmatched. Here the CDR3 reads CASSQDRASGREGELFF. In DNA, the CDR3 is TGTGCCAGCAGCCAAGATCGGGCTAGCGGGAGGGAGGGGGAGCTGTTTTTT.

This sequence joins TRBV5-4 and TRBJ2-7; 8 bases are a match to TRBD2. V dropped 3 bases and J dropped 3; count of bases not matched to a gene: 2. There are 13 residues in the CDR3. CDR1 is SGHNT and CDR2 is YYREEE in the germline V gene (reference sequence). The CDR3 region is CASSSGTSYEQYF. CDR3 bases: TGTGCCAGCAGCTCAGGGACTAGCTACGAGCAGTACTTC.

The chain uses TRBV30 and TRBJ2-7, with D possibly matching TRBD2 (5 bases). Germline CDR1 is GTSNPN and CDR2 is SVGIG (reference sequence). The CDR3 is made up of 14 amino acids. The CDR3 sequence: CAFTPRQRSYEQYF. The CDR3 DNA reads as TGTGCATTCACACCGCGCCAGCGGTCCTACGAGCAGTACTTC.